Following are 19 T cell receptor beta chains from one sample sequenced in a study of early T cells in non-severe SARS-CoV-2 infection. MiXCR, applied by TCRdb to the 5' RACE reads, yields one record per CDR3 protein. The data show about 76,000 distinct CDR3 sequences, 10% to 12% seen once. Sequences were obtained from whole blood. All receptors come from an adult who was a healthcare worker with PCR-confirmed SARS-CoV-2 infection or an uninfected control (not recorded which).

This clonotype has at least ten counts. The gene calls are TRBV12-3 or TRBV12-4 and TRBJ1-2, with D perhaps matching TRBD1 (5 bases). This CDR3 has 14 amino acids. V lost 6 bases and J 4 bases, leaving 15 bases between the germline ends. Here the CDR3 DNA reads TGTGCCAGCAGCCCAGGGAAGGGGAGCTATGGCTACACCTTC. The encoded protein is CASSPGKGSYGYTF.

This clonotype came up many times. This chain links TRBV12-3 or TRBV12-4 with TRBJ2-2; D is undetermined. There are 13 residues in the CDR3. The V gene lost 8 bases and the J gene lost 2 bases, with 9 bases spanning the gap. Here the CDR3 reads CASSLTNTGELFF. The DNA of the CDR3 is TGTGCCAGCTCACTTACCAACACCGGGGAGCTGTTTTTT.

CDR3 residues: CASSPRDLRDEQYF. The CDR3 nucleotides read TGTGCCAGCAGCCCCAGGGACCTCAGAGACGAGCAGTACTTC. This chain joins TRBV7-9 and TRBJ2-7; D possibly matches TRBD1 or TRBD2 (5 bases each). Trimming pared 5 bases from V and 5 bases from J, leaving 16 bases between. Germline assignment: CDR1 SEHNR and CDR2 FQNEAQ (reference sequence). CDR3 size: 14 residues.

This clonotype was observed many times. This chain joins TRBV4-3 and TRBJ1-1; 7 nucleotides match TRBD1. This CDR3 has 17 amino acids. Germline CDR1 reads LGHNA; CDR2 reads YSLEER. With V trimmed by 2 bases and J by 1 base, 10 bases remained unmatched. The CDR3 here is CASSQTGTAIPNTEAFF. The CDR3 region has the DNA TGCGCCAGCAGCCAAACCGGGACAGCTATTCCGAACACTGAAGCTTTCTTT.

This clonotype was seen more than once but under ten times. The chain is built from TRBV2 and TRBJ2-2; no reliable D call. CDR3 length: 13 residues. The germline CDR1 and CDR2 sequences are SNHLY and FYNNEI. V was cut by 1 base and J by 6 bases, with 6 bases left in between. The CDR3 DNA reads as TGTGCCAGCAGTGAAGTGAGAGCCGGGGAGCTGTTTTTT. Its protein product is CASSEVRAGELFF. Combining the CDR3 with reference TRBV2 and TRBJ2-2 gives the whole variable domain EPEVTQTPSHQVTQMGQEVILRCVPISNHLYFYWYRQILGQKVEFLVSFYNNEISEKSEIFDDQFSVERPDGSNFTLKIRSTKLEDSAMYFCASSEVRAGELFFGEGSRLTVL.

This clonotype has a count of ten or more. The gene calls are TRBV14 and TRBJ1-2; no reliable D call. Germline values: CDR1 SGHDN, CDR2 FVKESK. The CDR3 spans 16 residues. The ends were cut back, 2 bases at V and 2 bases at J, with 15 bases in the middle. The chain's CDR3 is CASSQNGRGGNYGYTF. The DNA of the CDR3 is TGTGCCAGCAGCCAAAACGGGAGAGGAGGAAACTATGGCTACACCTTC.

This rearrangement joins TRBV19 to TRBJ2-2; the D gene is possibly TRBD1 (5 bases). Trimming took off 6 bases at V and 4 bases at J, with 15 bases between the two ends. Germline-derived CDR1 and CDR2 are LNHDA and SQIVND (reference sequence). The CDR3 covers 15 residues. For the CDR3, the DNA is TGTGCCAGTAGCGCCCAGGGCAGGGCCACCGGGGAGCTGTTTTTT. Residues: CASSAQGRATGELFF.

This clonotype was recorded many times. CDR3 coding DNA: TGTGCCAGCCGAGGACAGGGGAGGACTGAAGCTTTCTTT. Translation: CASRGQGRTEAFF. The V gene is TRBV7-3, the J gene TRBJ1-1; TRBD1 matches 9 bases. The CDR3 length is 13 residues. The ends lost 8 bases at V and 5 bases at J; junction bases unmatched: 6. In germline, CDR1 is SGHTA, CDR2 FQGTGA.

This clonotype was recorded many times. The chain carries TRBV18 and TRBJ2-7, with a weak D call TRBD2 (6 bases). CDR1 is KGHSH and CDR2 is LQKENI in the germline V gene. V was clipped by 2 bases and J by 6 bases, with 11 bases between them. The CDR3 contains 13 residues. The CDR3 reads CASSPGATSEQYF. CDR3 DNA sequence: TGTGCCAGCTCACCAGGGGCGACTAGCGAGCAGTACTTC.

On this clonotype itself: Germline and junction disagree at one end, which may indicate a read error. The rearrangement joins TRBV7-6 to TRBJ1-2; possibly TRBD1 for D (5 bases). Germline CDR1 reads SGHVS; CDR2 reads FNYEAQ. The CDR3 length is 14 residues. This CDR3 is CVSSQSNWGTGYTF. The DNA of the CDR3 is TGTGTCAGCAGCCAATCCAATTGGGGGACCGGCTACACCTTC.

This clonotype was observed a handful of times. This chain links TRBV7-6 with TRBJ2-3; a possible D gene is TRBD1 (5 bases). Per the germline V gene, CDR1 is SGHVS and CDR2 is FNYEAQ. This CDR3 spans 15 amino acids. Deletions cut 1 base from V and 1 base from J, with 9 bases between. The CDR3 DNA reads as TGTGCCAGCAGCTTAGATGGGGCCCGCACAGATACGCAGTATTTT. Its protein product is CASSLDGARTDTQYF.

This clonotype came up once. A much larger clone differs by one base, so this may be a read error. This chain links TRBV20-1 with TRBJ2-4; D is possibly TRBD1 (6 bases). Germline CDR1 and CDR2: DFQATT and SNEGSKA (reference sequence). This CDR3 spans 12 amino acids. For the CDR3, the DNA is TGCAGTGCAAGGGGGTTCGAAAACATTCAGAACTTC. Protein product: CSARGFENIQNF.

This chain uses TRBV27 with TRBJ1-1; D not certain. The germline CDR1 and CDR2 sequences are MNHEY and SMNVEV (reference sequence). The V end lost 3 bases, the J end lost 0 bases, and 8 bases lay between the germline ends. CDR3 length: 14 residues. CDR3 in amino acids: CASSLGYMNTEAFF. The DNA of the CDR3 is TGTGCCAGCAGTTTGGGATACATGAACACTGAAGCTTTCTTT.

This clonotype was found a few times. V is TRBV5-1 and J is TRBJ2-7; either TRBD1 or TRBD2 may supply D (5 bases each). The germline V gene encodes CDR1 SGHRS and CDR2 YFSETQ. Trimming shortened V by 7 bases and J by 2 bases, and 13 bases separated the two germline ends. The CDR3 runs 13 residues. The DNA for the CDR3 is TGCGCCAGCGGGACGGCAGATACCTACGAGCAGTACTTC. Protein product: CASGTADTYEQYF.

The chain links TRBV12-5 to TRBJ1-6, with 9 bases aligning to TRBD1. This CDR3 has 19 amino acids. The germline gives CDR1 LGHNT, CDR2 FRNRAP. V lost 4 bases and J lost 0; bases outside the gene matches: 10. The CDR3 loop is CASGSRGQGLSSYNSPLHF. The CDR3 coding sequence is TGTGCTAGTGGTTCAAGAGGACAGGGGTTAAGCTCCTATAATTCACCCCTCCACTTT.

This clonotype came up many times. The chain employs TRBV12-3 or TRBV12-4 and TRBJ1-3, with unresolved D. The CDR3 runs to 18 residues. V shed 0 bases and J shed 0 bases, with 15 bases lying between them. The CDR3 DNA is TGTGCCAGCAGTTTAGCGATTAGTTATACCGGCTCTGGAAACACCATATATTTT. It translates to CASSLAISYTGSGNTIYF.

Ten or more counts support this clonotype. V and J are TRBV7-2 and TRBJ1-2; TRBD1 matches 9 bases. The CDR3 runs 13 residues. In germline, CDR1 is SGHTA, CDR2 FQGNSA. V shed 6 bases, J shed 8 bases, and the junction held 7 bases outside the gene matches. CDR3 amino acids: CASSPTGGGGYTF. CDR3 DNA: TGTGCCAGCAGTCCCACAGGGGGCGGAGGCTACACCTTC.

This clonotype occurred many times. The V and J genes are TRBV7-9 and TRBJ2-7, with 8 nucleotides matching TRBD1. Germline CDR1 is SEHNR and CDR2 is FQNEAQ (reference sequence). The CDR3 extends over 15 amino acids. With 5 bases clipped from V and 3 bases from J, the junction kept 9 bases outside the gene matches. This chain's CDR3 is CASSPQDREVYEQYF. The CDR3 nucleotides are TGTGCCAGCAGCCCCCAGGACAGGGAGGTCTACGAGCAGTACTTC.

The chain carries TRBV3-1 and TRBJ2-7; D remains ambiguous. CDR1 LGHDT and CDR2 YNNKEL come from the germline V gene (reference sequence). The CDR3 has 16 amino acids. Trimming removed 0 bases from V and 0 bases from J, with 12 bases in between. Written as DNA, the CDR3 is TGTGCCAGCAGCCAAGATCCGGTCACCAGCTCCTACGAGCAGTACTTC. Its translation: CASSQDPVTSSYEQYF.